The sequence of this T cell receptor beta chain was determined in a study of OX40 agonist ivuxolimab in advanced cancers. Repertoires were generated with immunoSEQ multiplex PCR, while TCRdb's copy carries only in-frame clones and drops some. The sample records roughly 12,000 clones, around nine tenths being singletons. Remarks on this clone: As yet, its antigen is unknown.

Findings and caveats of the study: CD8+ T cells averaged more expanded clones than CD4+. The investigators did not determine what antigen specificity the expanded peripheral T cells had.

Trimming removed 2 bases from V and 4 bases from J, with 20 bases in between. Per the germline V gene, CDR1 is ENHRY and CDR2 is SYGVKD. This CDR3 contains 17 residues. This sequence joins TRBV10-3 and TRBJ1-2; TRBD1 might be the D (6 bases). The receptor comes from an adult with an advanced solid tumor such as melanoma, head and neck, liver or kidney cancer. The sequences come from CD4+ or CD8+ T cells sorted from blood, collected in a trial of the OX40 agonist ivuxolimab. CDR3 sequence: CAISEPGGGEGSYGYTF. For the CDR3, the DNA is TGTGCCATCAGTGAGCCCGGAGGGGGAGAGGGGAGCTATGGCTACACCTTC.